The sequence of this T cell receptor beta chain was determined in a study of immune reconstitution after stem cell transplant in scleroderma. TCRdb fed the RT-PCR reads into MiXCR, producing one record per CDR3 protein. The sample includes roughly 2,000 distinct CDR3 sequences, 3% to 4.5% of them seen just once. V lost 5 bases and J 4 bases, leaving 8 bases between the germline ends. Germline CDR1 reads SQVTM; CDR2 reads ANQGSEA. This CDR3 contains 11 residues. Sample share makes this clonotype medium-sized. The chain carries TRBV29-1 and TRBJ1-2; TRBD1 might be the D (5 bases). The biological material was taken before or after autologous hematopoietic stem cell transplantation (not recorded which). The TCR originated in a male donor with systemic sclerosis. In DNA form, the CDR3 reads TGCAGCGTTCGGGACCTCTATGGCTACACCTTC. Translating it yields CSVRDLYGYTF.